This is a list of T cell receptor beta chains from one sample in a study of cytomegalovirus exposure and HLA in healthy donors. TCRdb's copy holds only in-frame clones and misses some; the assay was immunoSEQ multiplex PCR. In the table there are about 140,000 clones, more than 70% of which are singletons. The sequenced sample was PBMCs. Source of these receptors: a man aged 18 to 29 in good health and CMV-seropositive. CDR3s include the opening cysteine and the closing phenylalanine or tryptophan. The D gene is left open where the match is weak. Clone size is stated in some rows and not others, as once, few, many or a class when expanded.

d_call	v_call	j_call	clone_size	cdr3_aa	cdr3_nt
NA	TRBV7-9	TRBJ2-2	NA	CASRTTGELSGELFF	TGTGCCAGCAGGACAACGGGAGAATTAAGCGGGGAGCTGTTTTTT
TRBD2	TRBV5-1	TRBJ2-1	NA	CASSLTTYSGRQGGSGRVYNEQFF	TGCGCCAGCAGCTTGACCACTTACTCCGGTCGACAGGGGGGTAGCGGGAGGGTATACAATGAGCAGTTCTTC
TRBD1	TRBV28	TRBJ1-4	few	CASSLTGDEKLFF	TGTGCCAGCAGTTTAACAGGGGATGAAAAACTGTTTTTT
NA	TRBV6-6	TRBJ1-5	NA	CASSYRQYTDTQHF	TGTGCCAGCAGTTATAGACAGTACACAGATACGCAGCATTTT
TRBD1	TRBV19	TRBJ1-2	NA	CASTHRGYGYTF	TGTGCCAGTACCCACAGGGGCTATGGCTACACCTTC
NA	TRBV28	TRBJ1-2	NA	CASSLSPANYGYTF	TGTGCCAGCAGTTTATCTCCAGCTAACTATGGCTACACCTTC
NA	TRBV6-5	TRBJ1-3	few	CASSFQGSGNTIYF	TGTGCCAGCAGTTTCCAGGGCTCTGGAAACACCATATATTTT
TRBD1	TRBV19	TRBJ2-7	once	CASSPRQGDEQYF	TGTGCCAGTAGTCCTAGACAGGGAGACGAGCAGTACTTC
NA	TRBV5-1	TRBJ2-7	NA	CASSFLGSGVYEQYF	TGCGCCAGCAGCTTTCTGGGCTCAGGGGTCTACGAGCAGTACTTC
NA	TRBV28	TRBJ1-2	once	CASIPGENYGYTF	TGTGCCAGCATACCAGGGGAGAACTATGGCTACACCTTC
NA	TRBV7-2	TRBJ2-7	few	CASSPQGPGLYEQYF	TGTGCCAGCAGTCCCCAGGGCCCGGGACTCTACGAGCAGTACTTC
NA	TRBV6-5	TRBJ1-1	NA	CASSTVWALNTEAFF	TGTGCCAGCAGTACCGTCTGGGCCCTCAACACTGAAGCTTTCTTT
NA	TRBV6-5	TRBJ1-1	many	CASSYSMNTEAFF	TGTGCCAGCAGTTACTCTATGAACACTGAAGCTTTCTTT
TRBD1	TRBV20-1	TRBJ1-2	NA	CSARQGEGYTF	TGCAGTGCTAGGCAGGGGGAGGGCTACACCTTC
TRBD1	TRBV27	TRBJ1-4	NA	CASSPAADREVSF	TGTGCCAGCAGTCCAGCGGCAGACAGGGAGGTTTCATTT
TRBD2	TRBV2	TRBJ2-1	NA	CASSENGLAEQFF	TGTGCCAGCAGTGAGAATGGACTAGCGGAGCAGTTCTTC
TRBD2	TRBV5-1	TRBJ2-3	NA	CASKLAGEDTQYF	TGCGCCAGCAAACTAGCGGGAGAAGATACGCAGTATTTT
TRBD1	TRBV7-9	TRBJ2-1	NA	CASSYTGTGAYNEQFF	TGTGCCAGCAGTTATACCGGGACAGGGGCCTACAATGAGCAGTTCTTC
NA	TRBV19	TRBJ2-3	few	CASSIPGGGTDTQYF	TGTGCCAGTAGTATCCCCGGCGGGGGCACAGATACGCAGTATTTT
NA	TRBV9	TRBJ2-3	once	CASSPNRVADTQYF	TGTGCCAGCAGCCCGAATCGGGTCGCAGATACGCAGTATTTT
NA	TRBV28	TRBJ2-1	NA	CASTRTRSYNEQFF	TGTGCCAGCACCCGGACTCGCTCCTACAATGAGCAGTTCTTC
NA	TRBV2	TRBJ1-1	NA	CASSDPGETEAFF	TGTGCCAGCAGTGACCCAGGGGAAACTGAAGCTTTCTTT
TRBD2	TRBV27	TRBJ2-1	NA	CASSDLAGAYYNEQFF	TGTGCCAGCAGCGATCTGGCGGGAGCGTACTACAATGAGCAGTTCTTC
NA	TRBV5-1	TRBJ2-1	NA	CASSRGFGANEQFF	TGCGCCAGCAGCCGGGGTTTCGGAGCCAATGAGCAGTTCTTC
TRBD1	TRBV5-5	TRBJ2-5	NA	CASSWTGDSPQYF	TGTGCCAGCAGCTGGACAGGGGACTCCCCCCAGTACTTC
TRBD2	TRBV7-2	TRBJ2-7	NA	CASSWQTSGSSYEQYF	TGTGCCAGCAGCTGGCAGACTAGCGGGAGCTCCTACGAGCAGTACTTC
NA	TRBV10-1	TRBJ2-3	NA	CASSESSVNTDTQYF	TGCGCCAGCAGTGAGAGTTCGGTAAACACAGATACGCAGTATTTT
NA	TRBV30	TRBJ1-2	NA	CAWSRNNRDRYTF	TGTGCCTGGAGCCGAAATAACAGGGACCGCTACACCTTC
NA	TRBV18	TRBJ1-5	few	CASSPGRMNNQPQHF	TGTGCCAGCTCACCGGGGAGGATGAACAATCAGCCCCAGCATTTT
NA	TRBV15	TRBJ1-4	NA	CATSRDNLGINEKLFF	TGTGCCACCAGCAGAGATAATTTGGGCATTAATGAAAAACTGTTTTTT
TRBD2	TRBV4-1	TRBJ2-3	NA	CASSPGLREGRFTDTQYF	TGCGCCAGCAGCCCCGGCTTGCGGGAGGGCCGTTTCACAGATACGCAGTATTTT
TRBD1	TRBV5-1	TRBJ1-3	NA	CASSLVRTGLGNTIYF	TGCGCCAGCAGCTTGGTGCGGACAGGGCTTGGAAACACCATATATTTT
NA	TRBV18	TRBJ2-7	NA	CASSRGGIDDEQYF	TGTGCCAGCTCCCGAGGAGGGATCGATGACGAGCAGTACTTC
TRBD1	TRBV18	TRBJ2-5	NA	CASSPRDREETQYF	TGTGCCAGCTCACCACGGGACAGGGAAGAGACCCAGTACTTC
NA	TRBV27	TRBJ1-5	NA	CASSLIGGNQPQHF	TGTGCCAGCAGTTTAATAGGGGGCAATCAGCCCCAGCATTTT
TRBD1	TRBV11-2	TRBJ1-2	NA	CASSQVTGEDGYTF	TGTGCCAGCAGTCAAGTCACAGGGGAAGATGGCTACACCTTC